Presented here are 29 T cell receptor beta chains from one specimen sequenced in a study of T cell repertoires in cytomegalovirus infection. TCRdb reprocessed the reads with MiXCR, giving one entry per CDR3 protein. The repertoire holds about 130,000 distinct CDR3 sequences, under 30% seen once, with 34% in the top ten. These receptors lack a known antigen. Sequenced sample: PBMCs, sequenced either directly or after in vitro stimulation (not recorded which). The receptors here all came from a human donor in good health (CMV status not recorded). Some clones in this sample may be carry-over from other donors' samples.

The chain carries TRBV27 and TRBJ1-6; D possibly corresponds to TRBD1 (6 bases). This CDR3 contains 14 residues. V shed 7 bases and J shed 11 bases, with 18 bases lying between them. In germline, CDR1 is MNHEY, CDR2 SMNVEV (reference sequence). The CDR3 coding sequence is TGTGCCAGCACCTTTGGTGGGGGCTCGGCACCCCTCCACTTT. It is translated as CASTFGGGSAPLHF.

The J gene is TRBJ2-3, the V gene TRBV4-3; either TRBD1 or TRBD2 may supply D (5 bases each). The CDR3 sequence is 19 residues long. Germline loops: CDR1 LGHNA, CDR2 YSLEER. The V and J ends lost 0 bases and 2 bases respectively, with 21 bases between them. CDR3 in DNA: TGCGCCAGCAGCCAAGAAGGCGGCAGGGACCGAACCCCCACAGATACGCAGTATTTT. Residues: CASSQEGGRDRTPTDTQYF.

The genes are TRBV14 and TRBJ2-7; TRBD1 aligns across 9 bases. V lost 4 bases, J lost 3 bases, and 4 bases stayed unmatched. The CDR3 covers 14 residues. Germline CDR1 and CDR2: SGHDN and FVKESK. This CDR3 reads CASSLRTGDYEQYF. For the CDR3, the DNA is TGTGCCAGCAGCCTCCGGACAGGGGACTACGAGCAGTACTTC. Supplemented by reference TRBV14 and TRBJ2-7, the full variable domain reads EAGVTQFPSHSVIEKGQTVTLRCDPISGHDNLYWYRRVMGKEIKFLLHFVKESKQDESGMPNNRFLAERTGGTYSTLKVQPAELEDSGVYFCASSLRTGDYEQYFGPGTRLTVT.

This clonotype was counted many times. The chain's CDR3 is CASSAKYPTNEQFF. The CDR3 DNA reads as TGTGCCAGCAGCGCGAAGTATCCAACCAATGAGCAGTTCTTC. The rearrangement joins TRBV7-2 to TRBJ2-1; D unclear. Germline V lookup: CDR1 SGHTA, CDR2 FQGNSA. The V and J ends lost 5 bases and 6 bases respectively, with 14 bases between them. This CDR3 comprises 14 residues. The full variable domain, in which reference TRBV7-2 and TRBJ2-1 provide the parts outside the CDR3, is GAGVSQSPSNKVTEKGKDVELRCDPISGHTALYWYRQSLGQGLEFLIYFQGNSAPDKSGLPSDRFSAERTGGSVSTLTIQRTQQEDSAVYLCASSAKYPTNEQFFGPGTRLTVL.

This clonotype was found a few times. The chain's CDR3 is CASSYLGYNEQFF. Written as DNA, the CDR3 is TGTGCCAGCAGTTACTTAGGGTACAATGAGCAGTTCTTC. The V gene is TRBV6-5, the J gene TRBJ2-1; D unresolved. The V and J ends lost 1 base and 4 bases respectively, with 5 bases between them. From germline, CDR1 is MNHEY and CDR2 SVGAGI. CDR3 length: 13 residues.

This clonotype showed up just a few times. The rearrangement joins TRBV7-3 to TRBJ1-1, with TRBD1 matching 8 bases. V was pared by 5 bases and J by 6 bases, with 5 bases of the junction left unmatched. The CDR3 spans 13 residues. The germline V gene encodes CDR1 SGHTA and CDR2 FQGTGA. CDR3: CASSHRGFAEAFF. The CDR3 bases are TGTGCCAGCAGCCACAGGGGGTTTGCTGAAGCTTTCTTT.

This clonotype was seen ten or more times. This chain joins TRBV7-8 and TRBJ2-5; TRBD2 aligns across 8 bases. Germline assignment: CDR1 SGHVS and CDR2 FQNEAQ. After removal of 8 bases from V and 5 bases from J, the junction contained 16 bases not matched to a gene. The CDR3 runs 16 residues. The DNA of the CDR3 is TGTGCCAGCCAGCGGGGGAACGTTTTTCTTGCGGAGACCCAGTACTTC. Its protein is CASQRGNVFLAETQYF.

V gene TRBV6-2 or TRBV6-3 combines with J gene TRBJ2-1; perhaps TRBD2 as D (5 bases). V was trimmed by 6 bases and J by 4 bases, leaving 13 bases between them. The germline V gene has CDR1 MNHEY and CDR2 SVGEGT. The CDR3 sequence is 14 residues long. CDR3 DNA sequence: TGTGCCAGCAGCCAGAGCGGCCTTTACAATGAGCAGTTCTTC. Its protein is CASSQSGLYNEQFF.

This clonotype has ten or more counts. The chain uses TRBV27 and TRBJ2-7; 7 bases fit TRBD2. V lost 3 bases to trimming and J lost 4 bases; unmatched junction nucleotides: 3. CDR3 length: 13 residues. Looked up from germline, CDR1 is MNHEY and CDR2 is SMNVEV (reference sequence). The CDR3, as DNA: TGTGCCAGCAGTTTGGGGGGGGGTTACGAGCAGTACGTC. Its protein product is CASSLGGGYEQYV.

The gene calls are TRBV19 and TRBJ1-1; D is unclear. The germline V and J ends were trimmed by 4 bases and 7 bases, with 10 bases remaining between them. The CDR3 is 12 amino acids. The germline CDR1 and CDR2 sequences are LNHDA and SQIVND (reference sequence). The CDR3 region has the DNA TGTGCCAGTAGTACTAAAAACCGTGAAGCTTTCTTT. It translates to CASSTKNREAFF.

The V call is TRBV29-1, the J call TRBJ2-1; 7 nucleotides match TRBD2. This CDR3 comprises 12 residues. The germline gives CDR1 SQVTM, CDR2 ANQGSEA. Trimming took 6 bases from V and 8 from J; bases not matched to a gene: 7. The DNA of the CDR3 is TGCAGCGTAGTAGGAAGCGGGGATGAGCAGTTCTTC. Translating gives CSVVGSGDEQFF.

This clonotype has a count of ten or more. The chain employs TRBV7-9 and TRBJ2-1; 10 bases map to TRBD2. V lost 5 bases to trimming and J lost 7 bases; unmatched junction nucleotides: 8. The germline gives CDR1 SEHNR, CDR2 FQNEAQ (reference sequence). There are 15 residues in the CDR3. This CDR3 is CASSGPGLAYNEQFF. In nucleotides, the CDR3 is TGTGCCAGCAGCGGCCCGGGACTAGCGTATAATGAGCAGTTCTTC.

V and J are TRBV6-6 and TRBJ2-2, with D perhaps matching TRBD1 (7 bases). V lost 5 bases to trimming and J lost 5 bases, with 18 bases between them. The CDR3 has 16 residues. Germline CDR1 reads MNHNY; CDR2 reads SVGAGI (reference sequence). CDR3 region: CASSTGTAAGTGELFF. The CDR3 DNA is TGTGCCAGCAGTACCGGGACAGCGGCGGGGACCGGGGAGCTGTTTTTT.

A few counts support this clonotype. V and J are TRBV9 and TRBJ1-4; possibly TRBD1 for D (5 bases). Trimming shortened V by 3 bases and J by 6 bases, and 15 bases separated the two germline ends. The CDR3 runs 15 residues. Germline values: CDR1 SGDLS, CDR2 YYNGEE. CDR3 coding DNA: TGTGCCAGCAGCGGAGGGACCCTAGGGGATGAAAAACTGTTTTTT. This codes for CASSGGTLGDEKLFF.

Worth noting for this clonotype: The junction shows a germline mismatch at one end, possibly a read error. The gene calls are TRBV28 and TRBJ1-1; TRBD1 aligns across 10 bases. CDR1 and CDR2 from the germline V gene are MDHEN and SYDVKM. This CDR3 has 13 amino acids. In nucleotides, the CDR3 is TGTGCCGGCAGTTCGGGACAGGGGACTGAAGCTTTCTTT. Translated, it gives CAGSSGQGTEAFF.

This clonotype has at least ten counts. This CDR3 is CASSLGWGRGNQPQHF. The CDR3 coding sequence is TGTGCCAGCAGCTTGGGTTGGGGCAGGGGCAATCAGCCCCAGCATTTT. V is TRBV7-2 and J is TRBJ1-5; tentatively, D is TRBD1 (5 bases). The CDR3 extends over 16 amino acids. Trimming removed 3 bases from V and 2 bases from J, with 14 bases in between. Germline V gene lookup returns CDR1 SGHTA and CDR2 FQGNSA.

V is TRBV7-4 and J is TRBJ2-5; TRBD1 is a possible D gene (5 bases). Per the germline V gene, CDR1 is SGHVT and CDR2 is SQSDAQ. This CDR3 is built from 13 residues. Trimming cost V 6 bases and J 2 bases, with 10 bases left between them. For the CDR3, the DNA is TGTGCCAGCAGGGACACCCGGCAAGAGACCCAGTACTTC. This translates into CASRDTRQETQYF.

The chain couples TRBV6-2 or TRBV6-3 to TRBJ2-5; TRBD2 aligns across 7 bases. The V gene end was trimmed by 6 bases and the J gene end by 5 bases; junction bases not matched to a gene: 6. CDR3 length equals 13 residues. Germline CDR1 reads MNHEY; CDR2 reads SVGEGT. The CDR3 here is CASRPTSMETQYF. The CDR3 nucleotides read TGTGCCAGCAGACCGACTAGCATGGAGACCCAGTACTTC.

This clonotype came up a few times. This chain joins TRBV5-5 and TRBJ2-1, with 10 nucleotides matching TRBD2. The CDR3 loop spans 15 amino acids. Unmatched junction bases numbered 7, after V lost 3 bases and J lost 7 bases. Germline V gene lookup returns CDR1 SGHKS and CDR2 YYEKEE (reference sequence). CDR3 region: CASSSPGLAMNEQFF. CDR3 nucleotide sequence: TGTGCCAGCAGCTCGCCGGGACTAGCGATGAATGAGCAGTTCTTC.

The J gene is TRBJ1-4, the V gene TRBV7-9; 8 nucleotides line up with TRBD1. The CDR3 totals 16 residues. V was clipped by 5 bases and J by 7 bases; unmatched bases: 12. From germline, CDR1 is SEHNR and CDR2 FQNEAQ (reference sequence). The CDR3 bases are TGTGCCAGCAGCCGGGATCAGGGGGCCAGAGGTGAAAAACTGTTTTTT. It specifies CASSRDQGARGEKLFF. Together with reference TRBV7-9 and TRBJ1-4, the CDR3 gives the full variable domain: DTGVSQNPRHKITKRGQNVTFRCDPISEHNRLYWYRQTLGQGPEFLTYFQNEAQLEKSRLLSDRFSAERPKGSFSTLEIQRTEQGDSAMYLCASSRDQGARGEKLFFGSGTQLSVL.

This clonotype has ten or more counts. V is TRBV7-8 and J is TRBJ2-5; 8 positions match TRBD2. V was pared by 7 bases and J by 1 base, with 5 bases of the junction left unmatched. Per the germline V gene, CDR1 is SGHVS and CDR2 is FQNEAQ. This CDR3 contains 14 residues. The CDR3 spells CASTSGGTQETQYF. CDR3 nucleotide sequence: TGTGCCAGCACCTCGGGAGGGACCCAAGAGACCCAGTACTTC.

This clonotype has at least ten counts. This chain links TRBV7-2 with TRBJ1-4; D not certain. From germline, CDR1 is SGHTA and CDR2 FQGNSA. With 3 bases removed from V and 0 bases from J, the gap between germline ends came to 8 bases. CDR3 length: 15 amino acids. The CDR3 sequence: CASSLESTTNEKLFF. The CDR3 nucleotides are TGTGCCAGCAGCTTGGAGTCAACAACTAATGAAAAACTGTTTTTT.

This clonotype was observed a handful of times. The gene calls are TRBV5-1 and TRBJ2-3; D ambiguous. CDR1 is SGHRS, CDR2 YFSETQ, per germline. The CDR3 consists of 13 residues. Trimming removed 4 bases from V and 0 bases from J, with 6 bases in between. The CDR3 bases are TGCGCCAGCAGCCAAAGAAGCACAGATACGCAGTATTTT. This gives the protein CASSQRSTDTQYF.

V gene TRBV10-3 combines with J gene TRBJ2-2, with D possibly matching TRBD1 (6 bases). Per the germline V gene, CDR1 is ENHRY and CDR2 is SYGVKD. V was shortened by 2 bases and J by 4 bases, with 11 bases between the two germline ends. The CDR3 extends over 15 amino acids. The CDR3 bases are TGTGCCATCAGTGAGCTGGGACACCGCACCGGGGAGCTGTTTTTT. Encoded protein: CAISELGHRTGELFF.

This clonotype was recorded many times. CDR3 loop: CASSLGRSIGEKLFF. DNA of the CDR3: TGTGCCAGCAGCTTAGGGAGGAGTATCGGTGAAAAACTGTTTTTT. The rearrangement links TRBV7-2 to TRBJ1-4; no firm D call. Germline V lookup: CDR1 SGHTA, CDR2 FQGNSA. Trimming removed 1 base from V and 7 bases from J, with 13 bases in between. The CDR3 extends over 15 amino acids.

This clonotype was picked up many times. This rearrangement joins TRBV7-9 to TRBJ2-3; 8 bases fit TRBD2. This CDR3 contains 15 residues. Germline CDR1 is SEHNR and CDR2 is FQNEAQ (reference sequence). With 5 bases clipped from V and 6 bases from J, the junction kept 10 bases outside the gene matches. CDR3 in amino acids: CASSPLSGKGDTQYF. The DNA of the CDR3 is TGTGCCAGCAGCCCCCTTAGCGGGAAGGGCGATACGCAGTATTTT.

Only a few counts were recorded for this clonotype. The genes are TRBV20-1 and TRBJ2-4; the D is unclear. CDR3 length equals 13 residues. The germline V and J ends were trimmed by 2 bases and 6 bases, with 11 bases remaining between them. Germline V CDR1 and CDR2: DFQATT, SNEGSKA (reference sequence). DNA of the CDR3: TGCAGTGCTAGATCGGCGTTACGAAACATTCAGTACTTC. Translated, it gives CSARSALRNIQYF.

This clonotype was counted at least ten times. This chain uses TRBV7-9 with TRBJ2-7, with TRBD1 as a possible D gene (6 bases). The V gene lost 0 bases and the J gene lost 7 bases, with 25 bases spanning the gap. Germline V gene data show CDR1 as SEHNR and CDR2 as FQNEAQ (reference sequence). The CDR3 extends over 18 amino acids. In nucleotides, the CDR3 is TGTGCCAGCAGCTTAGCCGGGCCGGGACAAGGGAAAAATGAGGAGCAGTACGTC. Translating gives CASSLAGPGQGKNEEQYV.

This clonotype has only a few counts. The chain combines TRBV6-1 with TRBJ2-2; 8 positions match TRBD2. Germline CDR1 is MNHNS and CDR2 is SASEGT. This CDR3 region has 15 residues. The V gene end was trimmed by 5 bases and the J gene end by 4 bases; junction bases not matched to a gene: 6. The chain's CDR3 is CASSRAGVGTGELFF. The CDR3 DNA reads TGTGCCAGCAGTCGAGCGGGAGTTGGCACCGGGGAGCTGTTTTTT.